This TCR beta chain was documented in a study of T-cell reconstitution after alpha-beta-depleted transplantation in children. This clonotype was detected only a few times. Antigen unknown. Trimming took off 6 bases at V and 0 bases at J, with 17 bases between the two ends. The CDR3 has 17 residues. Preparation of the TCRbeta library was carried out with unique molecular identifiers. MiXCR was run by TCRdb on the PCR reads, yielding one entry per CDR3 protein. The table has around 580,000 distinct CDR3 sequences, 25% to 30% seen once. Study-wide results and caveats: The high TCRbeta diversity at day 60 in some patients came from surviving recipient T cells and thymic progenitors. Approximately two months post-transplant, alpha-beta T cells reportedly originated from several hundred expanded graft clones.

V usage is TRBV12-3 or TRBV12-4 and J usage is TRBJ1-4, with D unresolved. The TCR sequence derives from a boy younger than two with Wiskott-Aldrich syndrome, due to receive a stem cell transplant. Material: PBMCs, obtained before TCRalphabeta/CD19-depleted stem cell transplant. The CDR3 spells CASSLKAGVATNEKLFF. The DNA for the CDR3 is TGTGCCAGCAGCCTAAAGGCTGGAGTTGCAACTAATGAAAAACTGTTTTTT.